This T cell receptor (beta chain) was found in a study of shared clonotypes between healthy human individuals. Study-wide results and limits: Some naive CD4 clonotypes, roughly 5%, turned up in common across several donors. Naive subsets, compared against memory subsets, generally had larger estimated richness values.

In germline, CDR1 is SGDLS, CDR2 YYNGEE. V gave up 4 bases and J gave up 7 bases; unmatched junction bases: 13. The CDR3 sequence is 16 residues long. Researchers ran the assay at a deep level. TCRdb's table, derived via immunoSEQ multiplex PCR, lists solely in-frame clones and lacks some. The table has some 2 million clones, over 85% seen once. To note about this clone: Its antigen is not identified.

CD45RO-negative, CCR7-selected cells formed the naive CD8 fraction, which excluded terminally differentiated effector memory CD45RA+ cells. The donor population consisted of healthy HIV-negative adults with no recent acute infections or vaccinations. Sequencing input: naive CD8+ T cells sorted from blood. This chain joins TRBV9 and TRBJ2-3; TRBD1 agrees at 9 bases. This sequence originates from a man aged 18 to 35 in good health. The CDR3, as DNA: TGTGCCAGCAGCCCTAGAGTGACAGGGGGTTCATATACGCAGTATTTT. This gives the protein CASSPRVTGGSYTQYF.